The present TCR beta chain was sequenced within a study of early T cells in non-severe SARS-CoV-2 infection. The CDR3 has 13 amino acids. CDR1 and CDR2 from the germline V gene are GTSNPN and SVGIG (reference sequence). The germline V and J ends were trimmed by 5 bases and 1 base, with 9 bases remaining between them. This clonotype has ten or more counts. TCRdb processed the 5' RACE reads anew with MiXCR; each CDR3 protein has one entry. The table includes under 40,000 distinct CDR3 sequences, roughly 5.7% detected once. The receptor's source is an adult who was a healthcare worker with PCR-confirmed SARS-CoV-2 infection or an uninfected control (not recorded which). The J gene is TRBJ2-1, the V gene TRBV30, with D tentatively TRBD1 or TRBD2 (5 bases each). Sequences were obtained from whole blood. CDR3 in DNA: TGTGCCTGGGGCTGGGGGTCCTACAATGAGCAGTTCTTC. Translating it yields CAWGWGSYNEQFF.